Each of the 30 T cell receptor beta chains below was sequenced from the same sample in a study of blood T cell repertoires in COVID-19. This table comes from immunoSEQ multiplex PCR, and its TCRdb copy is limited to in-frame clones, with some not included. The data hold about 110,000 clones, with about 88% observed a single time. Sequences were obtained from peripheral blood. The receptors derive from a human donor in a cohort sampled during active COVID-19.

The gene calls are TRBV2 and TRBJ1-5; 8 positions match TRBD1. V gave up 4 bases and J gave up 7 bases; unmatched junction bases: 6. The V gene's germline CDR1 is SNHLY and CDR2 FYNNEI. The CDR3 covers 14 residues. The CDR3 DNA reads TGTGCCAGCAGTGCTACAGGGGGATGGCAGCCCCAGCATTTT. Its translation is CASSATGGWQPQHF. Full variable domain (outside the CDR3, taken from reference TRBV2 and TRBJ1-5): EPEVTQTPSHQVTQMGQEVILRCVPISNHLYFYWYRQILGQKVEFLVSFYNNEISEKSEIFDDQFSVERPDGSNFTLKIRSTKLEDSAMYFCASSATGGWQPQHFGDGTRLSIL.

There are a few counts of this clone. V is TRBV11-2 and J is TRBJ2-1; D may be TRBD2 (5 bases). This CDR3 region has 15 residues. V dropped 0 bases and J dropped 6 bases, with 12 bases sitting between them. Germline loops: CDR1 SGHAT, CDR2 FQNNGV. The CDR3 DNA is TGTGCCAGCAGCTTAGAGTGGGAGATCCTCAATGAGCAGTTCTTC. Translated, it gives CASSLEWEILNEQFF.

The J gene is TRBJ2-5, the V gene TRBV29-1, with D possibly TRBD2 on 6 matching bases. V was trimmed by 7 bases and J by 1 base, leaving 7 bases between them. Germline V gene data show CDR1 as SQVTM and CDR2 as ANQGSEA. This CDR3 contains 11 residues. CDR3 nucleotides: TGCAGCGCACTAGCCCAAGAGACCCAGTACTTC. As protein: CSALAQETQYF.

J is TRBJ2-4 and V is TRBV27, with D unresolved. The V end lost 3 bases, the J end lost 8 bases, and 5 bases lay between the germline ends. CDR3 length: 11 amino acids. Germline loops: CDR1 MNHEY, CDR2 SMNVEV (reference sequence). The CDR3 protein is CASSFPDIQYF. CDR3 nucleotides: TGTGCCAGCAGTTTTCCGGACATTCAGTACTTC.

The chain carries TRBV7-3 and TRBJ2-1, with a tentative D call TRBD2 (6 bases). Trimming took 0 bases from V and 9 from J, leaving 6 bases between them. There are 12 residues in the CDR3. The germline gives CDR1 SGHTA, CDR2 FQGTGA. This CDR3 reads CASSLTGGEQFF. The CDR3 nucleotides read TGTGCCAGCAGCTTAACGGGGGGTGAGCAGTTCTTC.

CDR3 nucleotides: TGTGCCAGCAGTGGTCAGGGGGACTATGGCTACACCTTC. Its translation: CASSGQGDYGYTF. The V call is TRBV12-3 or TRBV12-4, the J call TRBJ1-2; TRBD1 matches 7 bases. V lost 5 bases, J lost 3 bases, and 3 bases stayed unmatched. The CDR3 extends over 13 amino acids.

Here the CDR3 reads CASSQDRGINQPQHF. The DNA for the CDR3 is TGTGCCAGCAGCCAGGACAGGGGGATTAATCAGCCCCAGCATTTT. The chain is built from TRBV6-5 and TRBJ1-5; 10 nucleotides match TRBD1. Trimming removed 6 bases from V and 4 bases from J; junction bases left unmatched: 6. In germline, CDR1 is MNHEY, CDR2 SVGAGI. The CDR3 extends over 15 amino acids.

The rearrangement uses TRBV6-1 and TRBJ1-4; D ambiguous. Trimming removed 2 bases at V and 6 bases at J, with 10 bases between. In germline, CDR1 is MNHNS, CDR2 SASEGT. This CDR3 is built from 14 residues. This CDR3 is CASSEQVIDEKLFF. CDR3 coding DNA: TGTGCCAGCAGTGAACAGGTGATTGATGAAAAACTGTTTTTT.

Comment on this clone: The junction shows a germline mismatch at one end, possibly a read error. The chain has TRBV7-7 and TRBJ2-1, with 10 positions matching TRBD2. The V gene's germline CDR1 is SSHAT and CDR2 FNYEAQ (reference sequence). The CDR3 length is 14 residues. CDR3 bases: TGTGCTAGCAGCTTGGAAATAGCGGGAGGTTGGCTGTTCTTC. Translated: CASSLEIAGGWLFF.

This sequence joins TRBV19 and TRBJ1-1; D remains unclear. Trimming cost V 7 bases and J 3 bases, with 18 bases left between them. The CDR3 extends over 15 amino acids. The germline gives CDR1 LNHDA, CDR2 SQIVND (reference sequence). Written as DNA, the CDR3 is TGTGCCAGTAACACCCTGGGCAGTTCTGACACTGAAGCTTTCTTT. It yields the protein CASNTLGSSDTEAFF.

The CDR3 spells CASSVGGRGTEAFF. As DNA, the CDR3 is TGTGCCAGCAGCGTAGGAGGGCGAGGCACTGAAGCTTTCTTT. The chain links TRBV9 to TRBJ1-1; no definite D call. This CDR3 is 14 amino acids long. V was shortened by 0 bases and J by 4 bases, with 10 bases between the two germline ends. Germline CDR1 SGDLS, CDR2 YYNGEE.

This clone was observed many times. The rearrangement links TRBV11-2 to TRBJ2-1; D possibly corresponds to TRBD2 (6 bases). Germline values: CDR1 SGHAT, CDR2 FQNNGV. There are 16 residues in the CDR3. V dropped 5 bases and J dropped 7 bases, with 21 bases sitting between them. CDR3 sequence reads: CASSGGGSLLVNEQFF. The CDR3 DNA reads TGTGCCAGCAGCGGCGGAGGGTCTCTTCTGGTGAATGAGCAGTTCTTC.

CDR3 sequence (DNA): TGTGCCAGTACCCCCCTCGGTTTTAACACTGAAGCTTTCTTT. Encoded protein: CASTPLGFNTEAFF. The chain recombines TRBV19 with TRBJ1-1; D call uncertain. This CDR3 spans 14 amino acids. V was pared by 7 bases and J by 2 bases, with 14 bases between. CDR1 and CDR2 from the germline V gene are LNHDA and SQIVND (reference sequence).

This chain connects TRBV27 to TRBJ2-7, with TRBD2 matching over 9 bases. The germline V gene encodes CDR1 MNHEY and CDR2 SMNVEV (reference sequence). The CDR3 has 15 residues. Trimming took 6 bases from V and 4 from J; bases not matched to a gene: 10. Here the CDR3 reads CASSWGSGRGYEQYF. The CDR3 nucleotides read TGTGCCAGCAGCTGGGGTAGCGGGAGAGGGTACGAGCAGTACTTC.

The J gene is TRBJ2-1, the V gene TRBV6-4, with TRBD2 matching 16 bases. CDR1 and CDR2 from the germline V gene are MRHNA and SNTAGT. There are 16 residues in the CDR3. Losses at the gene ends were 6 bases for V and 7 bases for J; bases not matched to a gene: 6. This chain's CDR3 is CASRGLAGGPRNEQFF. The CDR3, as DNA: TGTGCCAGCAGGGGACTAGCGGGAGGGCCAAGGAATGAGCAGTTCTTC.

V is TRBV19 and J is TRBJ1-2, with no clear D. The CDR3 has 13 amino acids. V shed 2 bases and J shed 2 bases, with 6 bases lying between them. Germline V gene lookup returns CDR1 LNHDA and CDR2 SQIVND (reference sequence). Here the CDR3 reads CASSITGNYGYTF. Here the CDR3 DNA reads TGTGCCAGTAGTATAACCGGGAACTATGGCTACACCTTC.

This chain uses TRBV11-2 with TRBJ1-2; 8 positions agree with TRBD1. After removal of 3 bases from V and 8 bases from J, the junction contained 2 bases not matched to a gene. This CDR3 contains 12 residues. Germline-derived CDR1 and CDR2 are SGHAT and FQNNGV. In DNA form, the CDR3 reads TGTGCCAGCAGCTTTCGGACAGGGGGCTACACCTTC. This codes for CASSFRTGGYTF.

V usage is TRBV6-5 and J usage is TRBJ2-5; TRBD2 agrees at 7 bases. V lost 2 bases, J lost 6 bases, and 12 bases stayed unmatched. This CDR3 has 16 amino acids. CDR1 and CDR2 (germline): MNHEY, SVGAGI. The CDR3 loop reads CASSYPDRDGRKTQYF. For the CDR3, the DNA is TGTGCCAGCAGTTACCCTGACCGGGACGGGAGGAAGACCCAGTACTTC.

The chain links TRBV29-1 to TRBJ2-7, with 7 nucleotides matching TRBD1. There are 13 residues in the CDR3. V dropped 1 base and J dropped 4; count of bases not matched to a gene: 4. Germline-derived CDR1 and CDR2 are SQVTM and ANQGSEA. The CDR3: CSVEGQGNYEQYF. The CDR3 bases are TGCAGCGTTGAAGGACAGGGAAATTACGAGCAGTACTTC.

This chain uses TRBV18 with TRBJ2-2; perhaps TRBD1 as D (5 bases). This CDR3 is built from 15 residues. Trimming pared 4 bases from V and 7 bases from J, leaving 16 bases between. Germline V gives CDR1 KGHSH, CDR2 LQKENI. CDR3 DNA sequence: TGTGCCAGCTCACTAGGACCCACAGGTCACGGGGAGCTGTTTTTT. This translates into CASSLGPTGHGELFF.

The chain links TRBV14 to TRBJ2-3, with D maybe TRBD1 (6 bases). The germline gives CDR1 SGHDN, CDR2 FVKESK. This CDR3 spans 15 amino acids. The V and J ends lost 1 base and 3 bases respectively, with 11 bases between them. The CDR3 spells CASSQAGVETDTQYF. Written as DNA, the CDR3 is TGTGCCAGCAGCCAAGCAGGGGTTGAGACAGATACGCAGTATTTT.

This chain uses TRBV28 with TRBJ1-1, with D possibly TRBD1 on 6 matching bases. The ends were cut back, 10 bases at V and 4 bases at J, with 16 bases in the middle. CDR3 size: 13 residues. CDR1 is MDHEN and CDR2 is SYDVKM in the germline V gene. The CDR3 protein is CAIVTGSSTEAFF. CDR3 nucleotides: TGTGCCATAGTCACAGGGTCGAGCACTGAAGCTTTCTTT.

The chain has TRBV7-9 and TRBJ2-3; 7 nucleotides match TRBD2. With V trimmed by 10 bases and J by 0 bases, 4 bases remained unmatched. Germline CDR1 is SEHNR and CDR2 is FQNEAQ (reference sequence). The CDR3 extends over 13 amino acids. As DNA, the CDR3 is TGTGCCAATCAGCGGGGCAGCACAGATACGCAGTATTTT. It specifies CANQRGSTDTQYF.

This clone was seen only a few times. The CDR3 DNA follows: TGTGCCAGCAGCTCCCCGATCTCGGCCTCCCGGGGGTCACCCCTCCACTTT. This gives the protein CASSSPISASRGSPLHF. V gene TRBV7-8 combines with J gene TRBJ1-6; possible D gene TRBD1, 5 bases. The CDR3 has 17 amino acids. Trimming removed 4 bases at V and 10 bases at J, with 23 bases between. Germline V gene sequence: CDR1 SGHVS, CDR2 FQNEAQ.

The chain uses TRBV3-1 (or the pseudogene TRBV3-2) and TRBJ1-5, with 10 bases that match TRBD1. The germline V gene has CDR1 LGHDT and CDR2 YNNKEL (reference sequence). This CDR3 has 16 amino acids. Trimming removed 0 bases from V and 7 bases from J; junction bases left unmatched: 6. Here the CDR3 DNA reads TGTGCCAGCAGCCAAGAGTATGGGACAGGGGTGCAGCCCCAGCATTTT. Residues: CASSQEYGTGVQPQHF.

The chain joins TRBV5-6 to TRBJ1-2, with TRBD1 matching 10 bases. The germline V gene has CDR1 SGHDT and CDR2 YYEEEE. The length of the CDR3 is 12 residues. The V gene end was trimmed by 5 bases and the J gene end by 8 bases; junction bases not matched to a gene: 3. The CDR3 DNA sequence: TGTGCCAGCAGGACAGGGGGCAGGGGCTACACCTTC. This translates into CASRTGGRGYTF.

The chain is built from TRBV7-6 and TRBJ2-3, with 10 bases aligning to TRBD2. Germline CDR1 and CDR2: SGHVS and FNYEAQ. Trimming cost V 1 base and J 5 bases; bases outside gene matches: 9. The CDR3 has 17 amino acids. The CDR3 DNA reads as TGTGCCAGCAGCTTAGGGAGAGCGGGGGGGCCATTAGATACGCAGTATTTT. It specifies CASSLGRAGGPLDTQYF.

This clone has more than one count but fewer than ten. The CDR3 reads CASSQEAWTGATIYF. CDR3 bases: TGTGCCAGCAGCCAAGAAGCGTGGACAGGGGCCACCATATATTTT. The rearrangement uses TRBV14 and TRBJ1-3; TRBD1 matches 9 bases. The length of the CDR3 is 15 residues. With V trimmed by 0 bases and J by 9 bases, 6 bases remained unmatched. CDR1 and CDR2 from the germline V gene are SGHDN and FVKESK. Full variable domain (outside the CDR3, taken from reference TRBV14 and TRBJ1-3): EAGVTQFPSHSVIEKGQTVTLRCDPISGHDNLYWYRRVMGKEIKFLLHFVKESKQDESGMPNNRFLAERTGGTYSTLKVQPAELEDSGVYFCASSQEAWTGATIYFGEGSWLTVV.

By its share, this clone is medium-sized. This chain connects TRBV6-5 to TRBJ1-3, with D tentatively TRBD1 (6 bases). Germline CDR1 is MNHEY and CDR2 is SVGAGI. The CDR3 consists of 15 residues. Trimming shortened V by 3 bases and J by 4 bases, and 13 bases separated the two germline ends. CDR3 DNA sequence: TGTGCCAGCAGTTATCGGGGGGCGGCGGGAAACACCATATATTTT. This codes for CASSYRGAAGNTIYF.

CDR3 DNA: TGTGCCAGCAGTGGGACAGGGTCCCAAAACACCATATATTTT. Translating it yields CASSGTGSQNTIYF. This chain joins TRBV2 and TRBJ1-3; 8 bases map to TRBD1. From germline, CDR1 is SNHLY and CDR2 FYNNEI. V shed 4 bases, J shed 6 bases, and the junction held 5 bases outside the gene matches. There are 14 residues in the CDR3.